The clone carrying this TCR beta chain was observed many times. These data are taken from a study of HIV-infected patients and healthy controls. All unsorted peripheral T cells were captured because whole blood was used without fractionation. cDNA was made from around 0.5 ug RNA using alpha and beta constant primers. Using multiplexing indices, alpha and beta chain libraries were generated apart by chain-specific third strand synthesis. TCRdb independently ran MiXCR on the 5' RACE reads; one entry per CDR3 protein. The profile shows under 10,000 distinct CDR3 sequences, 6.1% of them singletons. V was cut by 3 bases and J by 9 bases, with 15 bases left in between. The CDR3 is 14 amino acids.

The chain couples TRBV12-3 or TRBV12-4 to TRBJ1-5, with D perhaps TRBD1 (6 bases). The sample here was blood, taken before antiretroviral therapy. The receptor was derived from an adult with HIV infection. CDR3 nucleotide sequence: TGTGCCAGCAGTTTCAGGGGCCCACCGGGGCCCCAGCATTTT. Amino acid sequence: CASSFRGPPGPQHF.